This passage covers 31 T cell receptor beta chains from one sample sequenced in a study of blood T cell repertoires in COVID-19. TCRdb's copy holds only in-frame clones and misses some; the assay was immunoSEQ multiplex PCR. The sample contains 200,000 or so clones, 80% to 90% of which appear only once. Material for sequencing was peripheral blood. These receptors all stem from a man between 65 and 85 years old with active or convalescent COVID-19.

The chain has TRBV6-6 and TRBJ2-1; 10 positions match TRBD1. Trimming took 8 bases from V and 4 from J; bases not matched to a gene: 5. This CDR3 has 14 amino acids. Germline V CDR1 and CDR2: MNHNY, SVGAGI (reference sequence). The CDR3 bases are TGTGCCAGCCACCAGGGACAGGGGTACAATGAGCAGTTCTTC. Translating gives CASHQGQGYNEQFF.

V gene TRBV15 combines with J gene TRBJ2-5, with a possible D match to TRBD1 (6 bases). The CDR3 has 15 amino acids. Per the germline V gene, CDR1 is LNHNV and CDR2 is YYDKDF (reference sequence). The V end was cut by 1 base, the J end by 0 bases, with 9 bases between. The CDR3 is CATSRATGNQETQYF. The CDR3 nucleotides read TGTGCCACCAGCAGAGCAACAGGGAACCAAGAGACCCAGTACTTC.

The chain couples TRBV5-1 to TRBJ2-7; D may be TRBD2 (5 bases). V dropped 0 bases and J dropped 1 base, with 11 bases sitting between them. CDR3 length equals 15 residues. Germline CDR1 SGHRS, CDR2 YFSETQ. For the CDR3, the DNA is TGCGCCAGCAGCTTGGCCGTTGGCGGGTCCTACGAGCAGTACTTC. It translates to CASSLAVGGSYEQYF.

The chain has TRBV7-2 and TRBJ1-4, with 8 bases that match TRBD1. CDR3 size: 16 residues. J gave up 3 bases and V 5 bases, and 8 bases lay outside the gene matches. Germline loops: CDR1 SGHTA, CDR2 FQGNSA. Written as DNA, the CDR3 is TGTGCCAGCAGCCCCGGACAGGGTTTCCCTAATGAAAAACTGTTTTTT. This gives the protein CASSPGQGFPNEKLFF. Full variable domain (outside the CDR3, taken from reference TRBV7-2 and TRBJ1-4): GAGVSQSPSNKVTEKGKDVELRCDPISGHTALYWYRQSLGQGLEFLIYFQGNSAPDKSGLPSDRFSAERTGGSVSTLTIQRTQQEDSAVYLCASSPGQGFPNEKLFFGSGTQLSVL.

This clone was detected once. CDR3 DNA sequence: TGTGCCAGCAGCTTGGCGGGTATTGCAGATACGCAGTATTTT. Translating it yields CASSLAGIADTQYF. The chain employs TRBV5-4 and TRBJ2-3; D is unclear. CDR3 length: 14 residues. V gave up 0 bases and J gave up 4 bases, with 9 bases separating them. CDR1 is SGHNT, CDR2 YYREEE, per germline (reference sequence).

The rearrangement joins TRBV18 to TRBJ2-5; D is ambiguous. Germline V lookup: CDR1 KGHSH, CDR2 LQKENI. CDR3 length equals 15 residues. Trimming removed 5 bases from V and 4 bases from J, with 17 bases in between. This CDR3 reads CASSGISARGETQYF. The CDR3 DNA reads TGTGCCAGCTCAGGAATTTCGGCGAGAGGAGAGACCCAGTACTTC.

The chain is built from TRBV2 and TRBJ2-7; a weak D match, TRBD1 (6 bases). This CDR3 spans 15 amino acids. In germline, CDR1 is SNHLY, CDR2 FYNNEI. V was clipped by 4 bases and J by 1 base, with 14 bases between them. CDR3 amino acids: CASSGRDTPSYEQYF. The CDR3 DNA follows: TGTGCCAGCAGTGGCCGGGACACCCCTTCCTACGAGCAGTACTTC.

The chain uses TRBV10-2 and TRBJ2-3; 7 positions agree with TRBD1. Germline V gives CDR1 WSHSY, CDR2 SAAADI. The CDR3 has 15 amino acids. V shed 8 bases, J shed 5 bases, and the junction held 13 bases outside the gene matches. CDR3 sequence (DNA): TGCGCCAGCGGGGGCGACAGGGTCCTGGGAGATACGCAGTATTTT. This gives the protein CASGGDRVLGDTQYF.

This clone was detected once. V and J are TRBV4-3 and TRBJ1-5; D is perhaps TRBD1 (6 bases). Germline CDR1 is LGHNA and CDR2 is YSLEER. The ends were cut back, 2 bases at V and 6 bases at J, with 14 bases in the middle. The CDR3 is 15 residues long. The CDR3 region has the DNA TGCGCCAGCAGCCAATTTGACAGGTCCGGTCAGCCCCAGCATTTT. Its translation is CASSQFDRSGQPQHF.

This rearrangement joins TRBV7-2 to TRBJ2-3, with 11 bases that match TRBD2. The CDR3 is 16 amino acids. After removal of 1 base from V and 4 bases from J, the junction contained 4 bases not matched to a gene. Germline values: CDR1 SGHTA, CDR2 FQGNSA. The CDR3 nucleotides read TGTGCCAGCAGCTTAGGCATTAGCGGGAGGGCAGATACGCAGTATTTT. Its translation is CASSLGISGRADTQYF.

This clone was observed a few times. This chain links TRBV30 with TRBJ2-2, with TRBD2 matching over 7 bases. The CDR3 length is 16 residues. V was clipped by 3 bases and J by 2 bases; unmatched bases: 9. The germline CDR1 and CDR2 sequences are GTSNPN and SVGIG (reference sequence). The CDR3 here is CAWRGGSSGNTGELFF. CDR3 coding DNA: TGTGCCTGGAGGGGGGGGTCTAGCGGTAACACCGGGGAGCTGTTTTTT.

The CDR3 here is CASSVTSGGAHPYNEQFF. The CDR3 DNA is TGTGCCAGCTCCGTAACTAGCGGGGGGGCCCACCCCTACAATGAGCAGTTCTTC. The rearrangement uses TRBV4-2 and TRBJ2-1, with 13 bases lining up with TRBD2. V lost 8 bases and J lost 2; bases outside the gene matches: 12. CDR1 is LGHNA, CDR2 YNFKEQ, per germline. This CDR3 has 18 amino acids.

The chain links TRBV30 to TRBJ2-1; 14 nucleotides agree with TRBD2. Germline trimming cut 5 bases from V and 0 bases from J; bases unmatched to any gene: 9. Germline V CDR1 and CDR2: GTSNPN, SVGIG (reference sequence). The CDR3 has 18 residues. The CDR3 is CAWGRGLAGGSSYNEQFF. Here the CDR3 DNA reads TGTGCCTGGGGGCGAGGACTAGCGGGGGGAAGCTCCTACAATGAGCAGTTCTTC.

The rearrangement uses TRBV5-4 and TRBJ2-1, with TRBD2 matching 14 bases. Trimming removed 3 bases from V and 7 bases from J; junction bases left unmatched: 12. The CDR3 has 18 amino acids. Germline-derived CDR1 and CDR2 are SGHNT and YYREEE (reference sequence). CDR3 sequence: CASSSLKGLAGGGNEQFF. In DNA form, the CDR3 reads TGTGCCAGCAGCTCGCTTAAAGGACTAGCGGGGGGTGGGAATGAGCAGTTCTTC.

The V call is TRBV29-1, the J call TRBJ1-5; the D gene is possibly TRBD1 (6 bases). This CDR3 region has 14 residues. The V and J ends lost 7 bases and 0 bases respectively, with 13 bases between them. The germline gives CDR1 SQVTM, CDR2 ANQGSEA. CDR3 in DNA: TGCAGCGCCGTGACAGGAACTAGCAATCAGCCCCAGCATTTT. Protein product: CSAVTGTSNQPQHF.

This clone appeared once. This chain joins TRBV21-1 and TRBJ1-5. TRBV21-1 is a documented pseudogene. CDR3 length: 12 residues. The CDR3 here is CASSRGSQPQHF. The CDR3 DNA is TGTGCCAGCAGCCGCGGTAGCCAGCCCCAGCATTTT.

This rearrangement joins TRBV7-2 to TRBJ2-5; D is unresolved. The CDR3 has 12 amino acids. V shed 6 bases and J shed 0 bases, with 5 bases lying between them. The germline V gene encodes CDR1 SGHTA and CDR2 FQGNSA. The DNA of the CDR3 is TGTGCCAGCAGTCTGTACCAAGAGACCCAGTACTTC. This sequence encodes CASSLYQETQYF.

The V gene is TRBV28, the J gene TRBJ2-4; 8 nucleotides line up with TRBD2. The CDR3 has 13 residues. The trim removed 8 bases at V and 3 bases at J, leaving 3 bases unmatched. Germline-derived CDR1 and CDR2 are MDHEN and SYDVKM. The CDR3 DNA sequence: TGTGCCAGCGGGACTAGGGGCAAAAACATTCAGTACTTC. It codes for CASGTRGKNIQYF.

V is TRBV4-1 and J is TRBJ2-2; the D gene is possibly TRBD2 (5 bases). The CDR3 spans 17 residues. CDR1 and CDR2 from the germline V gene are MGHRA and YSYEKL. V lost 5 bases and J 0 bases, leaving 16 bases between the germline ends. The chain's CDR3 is CASSSTPTSPNTGELFF. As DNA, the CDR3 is TGCGCCAGCAGCAGTACCCCCACTAGTCCGAACACCGGGGAGCTGTTTTTT.

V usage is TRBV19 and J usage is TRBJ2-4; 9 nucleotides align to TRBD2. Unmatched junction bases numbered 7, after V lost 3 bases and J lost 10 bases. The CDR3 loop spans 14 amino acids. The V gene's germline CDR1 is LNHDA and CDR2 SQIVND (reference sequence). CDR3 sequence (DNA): TGTGCCAGTAGTATTTGGTCTAGCGGGGAAATTCAGTACTTC. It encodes CASSIWSSGEIQYF.

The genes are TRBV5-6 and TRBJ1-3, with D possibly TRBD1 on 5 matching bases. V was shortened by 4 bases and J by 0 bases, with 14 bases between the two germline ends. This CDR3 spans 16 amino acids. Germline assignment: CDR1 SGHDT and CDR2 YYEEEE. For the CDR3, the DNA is TGTGCCAGCAGCGCCGGGGGACCGCACTCTGGAAACACCATATATTTT. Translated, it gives CASSAGGPHSGNTIYF.

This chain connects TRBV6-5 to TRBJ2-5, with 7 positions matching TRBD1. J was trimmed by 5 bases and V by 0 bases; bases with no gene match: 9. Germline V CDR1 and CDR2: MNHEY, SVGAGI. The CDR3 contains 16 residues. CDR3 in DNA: TGTGCCAGCAGTTACTCGAACAGGGGTCTGGGGGAGACCCAGTACTTC. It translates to CASSYSNRGLGETQYF.

The DNA for the CDR3 is TGTGCCAGCAGTTACCGGGGACAGCGTAATGAAAAACTGTTTTTT. Its translation: CASSYRGQRNEKLFF. This rearrangement joins TRBV6-2 or TRBV6-3 to TRBJ1-4; 7 bases match TRBD1. The CDR3 extends over 15 amino acids. CDR1 and CDR2 from the germline V gene are MNHEY and SVGEGT. V shed 2 bases, J shed 4 bases, and the junction held 4 bases outside the gene matches.

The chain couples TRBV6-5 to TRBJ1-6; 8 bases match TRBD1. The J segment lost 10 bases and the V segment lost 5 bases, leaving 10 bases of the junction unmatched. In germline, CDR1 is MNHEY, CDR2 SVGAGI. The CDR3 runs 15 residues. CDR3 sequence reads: CASSLRTGGESPLHF. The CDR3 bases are TGTGCCAGCAGTCTCCGAACAGGGGGAGAGTCACCCCTCCACTTT.

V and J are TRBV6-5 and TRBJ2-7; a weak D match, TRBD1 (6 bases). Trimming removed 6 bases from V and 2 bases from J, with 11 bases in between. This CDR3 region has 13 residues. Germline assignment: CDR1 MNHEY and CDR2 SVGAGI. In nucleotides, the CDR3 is TGTGCCAGCAGCCACAGGGAAACCTACGAGCAGTACTTC. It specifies CASSHRETYEQYF.

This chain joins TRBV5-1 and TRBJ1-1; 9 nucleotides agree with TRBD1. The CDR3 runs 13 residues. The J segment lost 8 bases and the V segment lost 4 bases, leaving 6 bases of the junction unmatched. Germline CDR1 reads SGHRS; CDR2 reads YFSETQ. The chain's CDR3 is CASSRQGGPEAFF. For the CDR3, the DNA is TGCGCCAGCAGCCGACAGGGGGGCCCCGAAGCTTTCTTT.

The CDR3 loop is CASSPQLAGAGYF. CDR3 coding DNA: TGTGCCAGCAGCCCCCAGCTGGCGGGTGCAGGGTATTTT. This rearrangement joins TRBV7-2 to TRBJ2-3; TRBD2 might be the D (5 bases). The germline V gene has CDR1 SGHTA and CDR2 FQGNSA. The V gene lost 5 bases and the J gene lost 14 bases, with 20 bases spanning the gap. CDR3 length equals 13 residues.

CDR3 DNA: TGTGCCAGCAGTTCACAGGGGGCGTCCGGGGAGCTGTTTTTT. Its translation: CASSSQGASGELFF. The genes are TRBV28 and TRBJ2-2; 9 bases agree with TRBD1. Germline values: CDR1 MDHEN, CDR2 SYDVKM. The CDR3 has 14 amino acids. V trimming: 4 bases; J trimming: 6 bases; junction bases outside the gene matches: 3.

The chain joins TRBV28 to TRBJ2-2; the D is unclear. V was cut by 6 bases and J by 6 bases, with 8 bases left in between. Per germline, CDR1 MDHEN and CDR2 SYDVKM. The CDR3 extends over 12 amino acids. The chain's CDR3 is CASRPAAGELFF. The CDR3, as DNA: TGTGCCAGCAGGCCGGCGGCCGGGGAGCTGTTTTTT.

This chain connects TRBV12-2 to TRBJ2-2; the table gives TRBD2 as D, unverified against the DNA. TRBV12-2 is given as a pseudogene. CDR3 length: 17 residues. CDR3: CASRYAQRGGYTGELFF. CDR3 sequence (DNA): TGTGCAAGTCGCTACGCCCAGCGGGGGGGCTACACCGGGGAGCTGTTTTTT.

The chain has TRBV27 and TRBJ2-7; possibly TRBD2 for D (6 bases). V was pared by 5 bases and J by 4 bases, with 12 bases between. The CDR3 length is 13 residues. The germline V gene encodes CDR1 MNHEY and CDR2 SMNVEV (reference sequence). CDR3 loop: CASSHGTRYEQYF. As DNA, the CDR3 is TGTGCCAGCAGTCATGGGACTCGATACGAGCAGTACTTC.